A selection of T cell receptor beta chains follows, all from one sample in a study of CD8+CD57+ T cells in acquired aplastic anemia. Each CDR3 protein is one row after TCRdb ran MiXCR on the reads. The sample carries 450,000 to 550,000 distinct CDR3 sequences, less than 35% recorded once. The sample was sorted CD4+, CD8+, or CD8+CD57+ T cells (not recorded which) from PBMCs. These receptors were collected from a human donor with aplastic anemia. Each CDR3 is given with its conserved first and last residue.

v_gene | CDR3aa
TRBV19 | CASSWGPMNTEAFF
TRBV20-1 | CSAREGARDQETQYF
TRBV2 | CASNGQGAYGYTF
TRBV4-1 | CASSQESSKIAGQVYEQYF
TRBV7-9 | CASSPLEGQPQHF
TRBV10-1 | CASTYRDSGTYEQYF
TRBV2 | CASKGGSAEAFF
TRBV7-2 | CVSSGPPGQGYEQYF
TRBV7-9 | CASSLVEGEAFF
TRBV28 | CASSRGDREYEQYF
TRBV20-1 | CSARQGGQPQHF
TRBV7-2 | CASSSGLANEKLFF
TRBV9 | CASSPGQDTNSPLHF
TRBV11-2 | CASSPSGAGGLDTQYF
TRBV19 | CASRRTGNETQYF
TRBV10-3 | CASSSWGDSTEAFF
TRBV20-1 | CSAREQESQYF
TRBV5-4 | CASTPWSGAGANVLTF
TRBV11-1 | CAGSLYRHKPNTEAFF
TRBV7-9 | CASSTGYQPQHF
TRBV7-8 | CASRKAGTGVTEAFF
TRBV10-1 | CAGGGTAPLPNYGYTF
TRBV2 | CASSEGWREGLDTQYF
TRBV29-1 | CSLGQGLGGYTF
TRBV10-3 | CASSYSTPAGEQYF
TRBV9 | CASNLAGDRTGELFF
TRBV20-1 | CSARDVTIYF
TRBV4-1 | CASSLGTRGGPGDTQYF
TRBV20-1 | CSASLGGPDTEAFF
TRBV20-1 | CSANYPASGGYGCTF
TRBV20-1 | CSGAQGAQETQYF
TRBV5-5 | CASSPTSESYEQYF
TRBV3-1 | CASSQEFRAGSSEAFF
TRBV7-6 | CASSLTARAMGGTEAFF
TRBV25-1 | CASSSGTGPLGNQPQHF
TRBV20-1 | CSASRLQPQHF
TRBV5-4 | CASSLGGAGAYGSKETQYF
TRBV5-6 | CAAGGINDNSPLHF
TRBV7-9 | CASSRPGTGYNEQFF
TRBV19 | CASTATRTSWGSSEQFF
TRBV11-2 | CASSTKTGLRHNEQFF